Following are 4 T cell receptor beta chains from one sample sequenced in a study of OX40 agonist ivuxolimab in advanced cancers. TCRdb keeps only in-frame clones here, not all; method: immunoSEQ multiplex PCR. Altogether 100,000 to 130,000 clones are present, approximately 89% being singletons, with the ten largest covering around 1.2%. This sample comprised CD4+ or CD8+ T cells sorted from blood, obtained in a trial of the OX40 agonist ivuxolimab. Receptors were obtained from an adult with an advanced solid tumor such as melanoma, head and neck, liver or kidney cancer.

This clone was recorded a few times. This chain connects TRBV11-1 to TRBJ1-1; D is undetermined. The CDR3 runs to 13 residues. Trimming stripped 1 base from V and 5 bases from J, with 8 bases between. Germline lookup yields CDR1 SGHAT and CDR2 FQDESV (reference sequence). CDR3 amino acids: CASSLVLTTEAFF. The CDR3 DNA reads as TGTGCCAGCAGCTTAGTTCTGACTACTGAAGCTTTCTTT. Supplemented by reference TRBV11-1 and TRBJ1-1, the full variable domain reads EAEVAQSPRYKITEKSQAVAFWCDPISGHATLYWYRQILGQGPELLVQFQDESVVDDSQLPKDRFSAERLKGVDSTLKIQPAELGDSAMYLCASSLVLTTEAFFGQGTRLTVV.

The chain couples TRBV19 to TRBJ2-7; the D call may be TRBD1 or TRBD2 (5 bases each). The CDR3 consists of 14 residues. Trimming cost V 3 bases and J 3 bases, with 12 bases left between them. The germline V gene has CDR1 LNHDA and CDR2 SQIVND (reference sequence). As DNA, the CDR3 is TGTGCCAGTAGTATCGGGACGGTGAACTACGAGCAGTACTTC. It encodes CASSIGTVNYEQYF.

The chain employs TRBV6-5 and TRBJ2-7; TRBD2 matches 10 bases. With V trimmed by 2 bases and J by 5 bases, 6 bases remained unmatched. The germline V gene encodes CDR1 MNHEY and CDR2 SVGAGI. The CDR3 length is 15 residues. CDR3 in DNA: TGTGCCAGCAGTTACGCCCCTAGCGGGAGCAACGAGCAGTACTTC. Protein sequence: CASSYAPSGSNEQYF.

The chain couples TRBV28 to TRBJ1-1, with D possibly TRBD1 on 6 matching bases. Deletions cut 6 bases from V and 4 bases from J, with 15 bases between. CDR1 is MDHEN and CDR2 is SYDVKM in the germline V gene. The CDR3 is 14 amino acids. In nucleotides, the CDR3 is TGTGCCAGCAGCCTAGGGGGGACGGGCACTGAAGCTTTCTTT. It specifies CASSLGGTGTEAFF.